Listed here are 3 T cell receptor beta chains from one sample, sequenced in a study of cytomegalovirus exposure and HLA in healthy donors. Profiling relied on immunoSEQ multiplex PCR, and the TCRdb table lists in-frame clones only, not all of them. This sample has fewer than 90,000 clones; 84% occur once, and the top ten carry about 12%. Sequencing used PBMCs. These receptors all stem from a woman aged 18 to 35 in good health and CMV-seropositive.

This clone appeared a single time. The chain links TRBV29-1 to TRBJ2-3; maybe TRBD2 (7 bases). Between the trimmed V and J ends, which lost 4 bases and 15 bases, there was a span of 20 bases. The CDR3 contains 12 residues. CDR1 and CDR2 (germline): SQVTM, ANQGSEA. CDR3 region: CSVVSDGGLQYF. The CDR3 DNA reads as TGCAGCGTTGTATCTGACGGGGGGCTGCAATATTTT.

CDR3 protein: CASSLRGGTDTQYF. CDR3 bases: TGTGCCAGCAGCTTACGCGGGGGTACAGATACGCAGTATTTT. The chain uses TRBV7-9 and TRBJ2-3, with 7 positions matching TRBD2. This CDR3 region has 14 residues. The V segment lost 2 bases and the J segment 3 bases; nucleotides outside the gene matches: 2. Germline-derived CDR1 and CDR2 are SEHNR and FQNEAQ (reference sequence).

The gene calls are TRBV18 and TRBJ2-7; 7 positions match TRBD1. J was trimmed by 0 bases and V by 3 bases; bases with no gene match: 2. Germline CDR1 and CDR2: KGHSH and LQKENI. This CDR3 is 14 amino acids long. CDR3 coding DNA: TGTGCCAGCTCACCTGGGACAGCCTCCTACGAGCAGTACTTC. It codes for CASSPGTASYEQYF.